This TCR beta chain is from a study of blood T cell repertoires in COVID-19. Seattle's enrolled individuals joined amid active infection and were then monitored longitudinally. Germline values: CDR1 MNHEY, CDR2 SVGAGI. This CDR3 comprises 15 residues. V gave up 0 bases and J gave up 6 bases, with 9 bases separating them. The method was immunoSEQ multiplex PCR; TCRdb's version includes in-frame clones alone and lacks a portion of them. This table holds nearly 50,000 clones, approximately 87% found once. This sequence joins TRBV6-5 and TRBJ1-6; D call uncertain. The TCR comes from a woman older than 75 with COVID-19, enrolled during active disease. The sample comprised peripheral blood. The CDR3 DNA reads as TGTGCCAGCAGTTACTCGACACAGAGTAATTCACCCCTCCACTTT. It is translated as CASSYSTQSNSPLHF.